The 17 T cell receptor beta chains below all came from one sample that was sequenced in a study of T cell clonality in common variable immunodeficiency (dated by TCRdb to about 2015). Libraries were prepared through the immunoSEQ multiplex PCR assay. In TCRdb, the immuneACCESS table is reduced to in-frame sequences with V and J assigned. These tables do not hold every clone; where another copy was compared, an unresolved V gene accounts for under half, and the others remain unexplained. For this sample, about 37,000 clones appear and none is a singleton. Jointly, the top ten make up approximately 3.6% of the sample. The sequencing sample was made of peripheral blood mononuclear cells. The receptors were sampled from a person between 18 and 70 years old in good health.

This clone was picked up many times. The read ends 3 residues shy of where the CDR3 ends; the end is completed using the germline J gene. The chain combines TRBV19 with TRBJ2-3; 7 bases align to TRBD1. Germline V lookup: CDR1 LNHDA, CDR2 SQIVND (reference sequence). There are 16 residues in the CDR3. With V trimmed by 6 bases and J by 5 bases, 14 bases remained unmatched. CDR3 region: CASSRDSRLRGDTQYF. The part of the CDR3 DNA that was read is TGTGCCAGTAGCAGGGACAGCCGGCTGAGAGGAGATACG.

CDR3 sequence reads: CASSDGAGTDTQYF. The CDR3 bases that were read are TGTGCCAGCAGTGACGGGGCAGGCACAGATACG. The chain links TRBV6-4 to TRBJ2-3; TRBD1 might be the D (5 bases). The observed sequence ends 3 residues before the CDR3 terminus, with the missing tail filled in from the germline J gene. The CDR3 covers 14 residues. V lost 2 bases and J 1 base, leaving 7 bases between the germline ends. Germline loops: CDR1 MRHNA, CDR2 SNTAGT.

This clone showed up many times. The chain's CDR3 is CASSRQGLADTQYF. CDR3 DNA, as far as it was read: TGTGCCAGCAGCAGACAGGGGTTGGCAGATACG. This chain connects TRBV7-3 to TRBJ2-3; 8 bases are a match to TRBD1. With the read ending 3 residues before the CDR3 end, the germline J gene is used to fill in that end. J was trimmed by 4 bases and V by 5 bases; bases with no gene match: 5. Germline values: CDR1 SGHTA, CDR2 FQGTGA. The CDR3 spans 14 residues.

Many counts were recorded for this clone. The CDR3 end falls 3 residues outside the read, so it is completed with the germline J gene. The V and J genes are TRBV6-4 and TRBJ2-3, with D uncertain. The CDR3 extends over 13 amino acids. Germline V gives CDR1 MRHNA, CDR2 SNTAGT. The germline V and J ends were trimmed by 4 bases and 0 bases, with 5 bases remaining between them. CDR3 loop: CASSAISTDTQYF. The sequenced CDR3 bases are TGTGCCAGCAGTGCCATTAGCACAGATACG.

This clone showed up many times. From the germline J gene comes the end of the CDR3, since the read stops 3 residues before it. V gene TRBV19 combines with J gene TRBJ1-2, with D unclear. This CDR3 spans 13 amino acids. CDR1 is LNHDA and CDR2 is SQIVND in the germline V gene (reference sequence). V dropped 0 bases and J dropped 7 bases, with 9 bases sitting between them. The CDR3 bases that were read are TGTGCCAGTAGTATAGAACAAGGGTTTGGC. It is translated as CASSIEQGFG. The complete CDR3 sequence is CASSIEQGFGYTF.

The sample holds many counts of this clone. With the read ending 3 residues before the CDR3 end, the germline J gene is used to fill in that end. V is TRBV11-2 and J is TRBJ2-4; TRBD1 aligns across 10 bases. J was trimmed by 6 bases and V by 3 bases; bases with no gene match: 5. The CDR3 has 15 residues. Germline CDR1 and CDR2: SGHAT and FQNNGV. CDR3 bases read: TGTGCCAGCAGCTTTTCCCGGGACAGGGGAAACATT. Amino acids: CASSFSRDRGNI. In full, the CDR3 is CASSFSRDRGNIQYF.

This clone was counted many times. The read halts 3 residues ahead of the CDR3 end, with the missing end drawn from the germline J gene. This chain connects TRBV7-3 to TRBJ1-6; TRBD1 matches 8 bases. This CDR3 region has 14 residues. Germline assignment: CDR1 SGHTA and CDR2 FQGTGA. J was trimmed by 7 bases and V by 4 bases; bases with no gene match: 3. The CDR3: CASSSGQGNSPLHF. The sequenced CDR3 bases are TGTGCCAGCAGCTCTGGACAGGGAAATTCACCC.

At least ten counts were recorded for this clone. The read comes to an end 3 residues before the CDR3 does, leaving the germline J gene to fill in the end. This chain uses TRBV7-6 with TRBJ2-1, with 7 bases matching TRBD1. The V gene end was trimmed by 5 bases and the J gene end by 5 bases; junction bases not matched to a gene: 6. The CDR3 has 14 residues. Germline-derived CDR1 and CDR2 are SGHVS and FNYEAQ. This CDR3 is CASSVRTGDNEQFF. The sequenced CDR3 bases are TGTGCCAGCAGCGTACGAACAGGGGACAATGAG.

This clone was seen a few times. One base away lies a much larger clone, so this may be a sequencing read error. The CDR3 end lies 3 residues beyond the end of the read and is filled in from the germline J gene. The chain joins TRBV30 to TRBJ2-7; tentatively, D is TRBD2 (6 bases). CDR3 length equals 11 residues. Germline lookup yields CDR1 GTSNPN and CDR2 SVGIG (reference sequence). CDR3 sequence: CARSVGGEQYF. The CDR3 bases that were read are TGTGCCCGGAGTGTCGGGGGCGAG. The entire variable domain, with the rest obtained from reference TRBV30 and TRBJ2-7, is as follows: SQTIHQWPATLVQPVGSPLSLECTVEGTSNPNLYWYRQAAGRGLQLLFYSVGIGQISSEVPQNLSASRPQDRQFILSSKKLLLSDSGFYLCARSVGGEQYFGPGTRLTVT.

This clone appeared a few times. From the germline J gene comes the end of the CDR3, since the read stops 3 residues before it. V usage is TRBV7-3 and J usage is TRBJ2-3, with 8 bases lining up with TRBD2. The length of the CDR3 is 15 residues. Germline CDR1 reads SGHTA; CDR2 reads FQGTGA. CDR3 residues: CASSLSQREKETQYF. The part of the CDR3 DNA that was read is TGTGCCAGCAGCTTATCTCAGCGGGAGAAAGAGACG. Drawing the rest from reference TRBV7-3 and TRBJ2-3, the complete variable domain is GAGVSQTPSNKVTEKGKYVELRCDPISGHTALYWYRQSLGQGPEFLIYFQGTGAADDSGLPNDRFFAVRPEGSVSTLKIQRTERGDSAVYLCASSLSQREKETQYFGPGTRLTVL.

This clone was seen a handful of times. The sequence runs out 3 residues before the end of the CDR3; the remainder is reconstructed from the germline J gene. The genes are TRBV7-9 and TRBJ1-1, with D unresolved. From germline, CDR1 is SEHNR and CDR2 FQNEAQ (reference sequence). The CDR3 sequence is 14 residues long. V lost 5 bases to trimming and J lost 1 base, with 11 bases between them. Incomplete CDR3 DNA: TGTGCCAGCAGCCCAAGACATACGAACACTGAA. Its protein product is CASSPRHTNTE. The entire CDR3 protein is CASSPRHTNTEAFF.

A remark on this clone: Read data end 3 residues before the CDR3 end; the end is taken from the germline J gene. This rearrangement joins TRBV11-3 to TRBJ2-1; 11 bases align to TRBD1. The CDR3 runs to 14 residues. In germline, CDR1 is SGHNT, CDR2 YENEEA. The ends lost 3 bases at V and 9 bases at J; junction bases unmatched: 4. Partial CDR3 DNA: TGTGCCAGCAGCTTGGGGGGGACAGGGGGTGAG. The encoded protein is CASSLGGTGGE. The CDR3 reads in full as CASSLGGTGGEQFF.

This clone showed up many times. The observed sequence ends 3 residues before the CDR3 terminus, with the missing tail filled in from the germline J gene. The chain carries TRBV10-3 and TRBJ1-4; 7 positions agree with TRBD1. The length of the CDR3 is 13 residues. Losses at the gene ends were 3 bases for V and 8 bases for J; bases not matched to a gene: 3. CDR1 and CDR2 (germline): ENHRY, SYGVKD. The CDR3 DNA, read in part, is TGTGCCATCAGTGAAGTAGGGGGCGAAAAA. Protein: CAISEVGGEK. The whole CDR3 sequence reads CAISEVGGEKLFF.

This clone was counted only a few times. CDR3 residues: CASSRGSIQPQHF. Incomplete CDR3 DNA: TGTGCCAGCAGCAGGGGATCAATCCAGCCC. The chain recombines TRBV2 with TRBJ1-5, with a tentative D call TRBD1 (6 bases). From the germline J gene comes the end of the CDR3, since the read stops 3 residues before it. Germline CDR1 reads SNHLY; CDR2 reads FYNNEI. The CDR3 runs 13 residues. The ends were cut back, 6 bases at V and 7 bases at J, with 13 bases in the middle.

This clone was detected ten times or more. The sequenced fragment ends 3 residues before the CDR3 boundary, so the rest is inferred from the germline J gene. The chain combines TRBV10-3 with TRBJ2-7, with D possibly matching TRBD1 (6 bases). The CDR3 consists of 13 residues. Trimming pared 3 bases from V and 3 bases from J, leaving 9 bases between. The germline CDR1 and CDR2 sequences are ENHRY and SYGVKD. The chain's CDR3 is CAISEQGGYEQYF. The CDR3 bases that were read are TGTGCCATCAGTGAACAGGGCGGCTACGAG.

For this clone: The sequence runs out 3 residues before the end of the CDR3; the remainder is reconstructed from the germline J gene. The genes are TRBV5-1 and TRBJ2-4, with unresolved D. V was pared by 1 base and J by 5 bases, with 10 bases between. This CDR3 comprises 14 residues. Germline CDR1 is SGHRS and CDR2 is YFSETQ. The CDR3 bases that were read are TGCGCCAGCAGCTTGTATTCCGCGGAAAACATT. Its protein is CASSLYSAENI. The complete CDR3 sequence is CASSLYSAENIQYF.

There are many counts of this clone. The read ends 3 residues early relative to the CDR3; the germline J gene fills the gap. This sequence joins TRBV18 and TRBJ2-7, with TRBD1 matching over 9 bases. Germline V CDR1 and CDR2: KGHSH, LQKENI. This CDR3 comprises 14 residues. With V trimmed by 6 bases and J by 6 bases, 9 bases remained unmatched. CDR3 residues: CASSQQGAEGEQYF. The CDR3 bases that were read are TGTGCCAGCTCGCAACAGGGGGCTGAGGGCGAG.